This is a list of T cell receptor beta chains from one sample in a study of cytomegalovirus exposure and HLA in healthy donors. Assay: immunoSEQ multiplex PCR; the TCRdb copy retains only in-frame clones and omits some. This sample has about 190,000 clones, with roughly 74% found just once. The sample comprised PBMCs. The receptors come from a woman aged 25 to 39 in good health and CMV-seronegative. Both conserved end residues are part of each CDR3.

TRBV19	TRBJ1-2	CASSIAPPDTYGYTF
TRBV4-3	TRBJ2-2	CASSQDGLLNTGELFF
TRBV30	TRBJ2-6	CAWTSGANVLTF
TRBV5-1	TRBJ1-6	CASRAGTAGSSYNSPLHF
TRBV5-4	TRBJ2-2	CASSLSQGLQTGELFF
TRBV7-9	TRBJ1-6	CASSPGLGNSPLHF
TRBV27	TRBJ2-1	CASSLAGGNEQFF
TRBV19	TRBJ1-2	CASSSAAGPGYGYTF
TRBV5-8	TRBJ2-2	CAGHPRGGTGELFF
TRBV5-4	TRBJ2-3	CASSPRTSGPSTDTQYF
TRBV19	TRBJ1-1	CASSMGQGFTEAFF
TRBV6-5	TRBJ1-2	CASTQDRGSYGYTF
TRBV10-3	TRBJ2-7	CAINAAGSLYEQYF
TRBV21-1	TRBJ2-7	CASRRDRDSYEQYF
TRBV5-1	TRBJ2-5	CASSVGQIKETQYF
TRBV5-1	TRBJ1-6	CASSLDRGTSPLHF
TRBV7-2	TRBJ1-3	CASSLAAGVGNTIYF
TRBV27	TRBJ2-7	CASSLFGQSEQYF
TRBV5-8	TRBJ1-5	CASSLHRYSNQPQHF
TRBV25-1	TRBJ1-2	CASSFQRKGIHGYTF
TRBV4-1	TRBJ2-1	CASSAPPGLAINEQFF
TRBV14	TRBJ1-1	CASSQWTGIAEAFF
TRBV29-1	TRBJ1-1	CSVADTEAFF
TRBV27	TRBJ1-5	CASRPTGKPQPQHF
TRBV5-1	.	CASRDNSYEQYF
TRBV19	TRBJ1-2	CASRPSGTEFNYGYTF
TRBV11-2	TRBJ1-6	CASSLEGQGSSYNSPLHF
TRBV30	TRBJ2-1	CAWSTGTTNEQFF
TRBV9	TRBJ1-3	CASSVDRGNTIYF
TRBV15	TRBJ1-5	CATSRGGGGANQPQHF
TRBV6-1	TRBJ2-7	CASSEGTSGDYEQYF
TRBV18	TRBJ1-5	CASSPLSLSGNQPQHF
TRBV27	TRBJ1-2	CASSLIYTNTGLYGYTF
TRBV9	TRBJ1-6	CASTATDRSSYNSPLHF
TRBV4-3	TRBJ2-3	CASSQDGDFTDTQYF